Presented here are 27 T cell receptor beta chains from one specimen sequenced in a study of beta chain features in type 1 diabetes. Regarding the study as a whole: Shortening of TCRB CDR3s, moderate but significant, appeared in all four CD4+ subsets of Type 1 diabetes patients.

These receptors have no identified antigens. The entirety of the isolated RNA underwent reverse transcription, so expressed TCRB transcripts were sequenced. The repertoire was sequenced with immunoSEQ multiplex PCR; TCRdb's copy has only in-frame clones and lacks some. The sample lists 640,000 or so clones, roughly 13% occurring once. Specimen: naive CD4+ T cells from blood. Receptors originate from a young man with type 1 diabetes.

The chain is built from TRBV7-8 and TRBJ1-3; D may be TRBD1 (5 bases). This CDR3 spans 17 amino acids. The V end lost 5 bases, the J end lost 2 bases, and 19 bases lay between the germline ends. Germline lookup yields CDR1 SGHVS and CDR2 FQNEAQ. CDR3 coding DNA: TGTGCCAGCAGCAAACTCGCGCAGGGCTTGCCTGGAAACACCATATATTTT. Its translation: CASSKLAQGLPGNTIYF.

This chain links TRBV4-1 with TRBJ1-5; D possibly corresponds to TRBD1 (5 bases). The V end was cut by 1 base, the J end by 0 bases, with 10 bases between. Germline values: CDR1 MGHRA, CDR2 YSYEKL. This CDR3 has 16 residues. The CDR3 bases are TGCGCCAGCAGCCAAGTCCCCGGGGGTAGCAATCAGCCCCAGCATTTT. The encoded protein is CASSQVPGGSNQPQHF.

In this sample, this clone turned up a few times. This chain connects TRBV6-1 to TRBJ2-2, with D unresolved. Trimming removed 3 bases at V and 1 base at J, with 0 bases between. Looked up from germline, CDR1 is MNHNS and CDR2 is SASEGT. The length of the CDR3 is 12 residues. CDR3 in amino acids: CASSENTGELFF. The DNA of the CDR3 is TGTGCCAGCAGTGAGAACACCGGGGAGCTGTTTTTT.

This clone showed up just a few times. The rearrangement links TRBV19 to TRBJ2-7; 7 bases are shared with TRBD1. The CDR3 runs 15 residues. Trimming took 3 bases from V and 4 from J; bases not matched to a gene: 9. Germline V gene lookup returns CDR1 LNHDA and CDR2 SQIVND (reference sequence). CDR3 loop: CASSMIQGTAYEQYF. The CDR3 coding sequence is TGTGCCAGTAGTATGATCCAGGGGACAGCATACGAGCAGTACTTC.

Comment on this clone: This CDR3 is also generated by other DNA sequences in the sample. J is TRBJ2-5 and V is TRBV5-1; no clear D gene. Per the germline V gene, CDR1 is SGHRS and CDR2 is YFSETQ. CDR3 length: 14 amino acids. The ends were cut back, 1 base at V and 5 bases at J, with 12 bases in the middle. CDR3 in DNA: TGCGCCAGCAGCTTGAATTCCGGCGGCGAGACCCAGTACTTC. Protein product: CASSLNSGGETQYF.

This clone occurred a few times. CDR3 bases: TGTGCCAGTAGTTCCCGACAGTCCTACTACGAGCAGTACTTC. As protein: CASSSRQSYYEQYF. V usage is TRBV19 and J usage is TRBJ2-7; a weak D match, TRBD1 (5 bases). With 5 bases removed from V and 3 bases from J, the gap between germline ends came to 14 bases. CDR1 is LNHDA and CDR2 is SQIVND in the germline V gene (reference sequence). The CDR3 spans 14 residues.

V and J are TRBV30 and TRBJ1-3, with D perhaps matching TRBD1 (6 bases). From germline, CDR1 is GTSNPN and CDR2 SVGIG (reference sequence). V lost 0 bases, J lost 1 base, and 22 bases lay in between. This CDR3 has 19 amino acids. CDR3 in amino acids: CAWSVRGFRGGWSGNTIYF. The CDR3 coding sequence is TGTGCCTGGAGTGTAAGGGGATTCAGGGGAGGATGGTCTGGAAACACCATATATTTT.

The CDR3 loop is CASSPRGRGPYEQYF. The CDR3 DNA reads as TGTGCCAGCAGCCCCCGGGGCAGGGGTCCCTACGAGCAGTACTTC. The chain employs TRBV9 and TRBJ2-7, with a tentative D call TRBD1 (6 bases). This CDR3 comprises 15 residues. CDR1 SGDLS and CDR2 YYNGEE come from the germline V gene. The V end lost 4 bases, the J end lost 2 bases, and 16 bases lay between the germline ends.

This clone was seen a handful of times. This chain uses TRBV7-2 with TRBJ1-5; D unresolved. Germline V CDR1 and CDR2: SGHTA, FQGNSA. CDR3 length: 14 residues. The germline V and J ends were trimmed by 3 bases and 0 bases, with 6 bases remaining between them. In DNA form, the CDR3 reads TGTGCCAGCAGCTTTCAGGATAGCAATCAGCCCCAGCATTTT. The encoded protein is CASSFQDSNQPQHF.

This chain connects TRBV9 to TRBJ2-1; D gene uncertain. V was trimmed by 0 bases and J by 14 bases, leaving 15 bases between them. In germline, CDR1 is SGDLS, CDR2 YYNGEE. The CDR3 spans 13 residues. Here the CDR3 reads CASSVDPSGPEFF. In DNA, the CDR3 is TGTGCCAGCAGCGTAGACCCCTCTGGCCCAGAGTTCTTC.

This clone was observed a few times. The gene calls are TRBV10-3 and TRBJ1-6, with a possible D match to TRBD1 (6 bases). CDR3 length: 14 residues. Between the trimmed V and J ends, which lost 5 bases and 8 bases, there was a span of 13 bases. Germline CDR1 and CDR2: ENHRY and SYGVKD. The CDR3 loop is CAISPGQGDSPLHF. In nucleotides, the CDR3 is TGTGCCATCAGTCCGGGACAAGGGGATTCACCCCTCCACTTT.

The chain joins TRBV19 to TRBJ1-2, with D maybe TRBD1 (5 bases). The CDR3 spans 15 residues. Between the trimmed V and J ends, which lost 5 bases and 5 bases, there was a span of 18 bases. CDR1 and CDR2 (germline): LNHDA, SQIVND (reference sequence). CDR3 DNA sequence: TGTGCCAGTAGTCCGGGCCGCAACGGGGGGTATGGCTACACCTTC. Amino acids: CASSPGRNGGYGYTF.

This clone was counted only a few times. The J gene is TRBJ2-1, the V gene TRBV4-1; 8 bases are a match to TRBD1. The CDR3 spans 13 residues. Germline values: CDR1 MGHRA, CDR2 YSYEKL. The V gene end was trimmed by 3 bases and the J gene end by 6 bases; junction bases not matched to a gene: 1. CDR3 sequence: CASSHTGGNEQFF. CDR3 nucleotides: TGCGCCAGCAGCCACACAGGGGGCAATGAGCAGTTCTTC.

Only a few counts were recorded for this clone. V usage is TRBV7-9 and J usage is TRBJ2-1; D might be TRBD2 (5 bases). CDR1 and CDR2 from the germline V gene are SEHNR and FQNEAQ (reference sequence). The CDR3 sequence is 13 residues long. Trimming pared 6 bases from V and 9 bases from J, leaving 15 bases between. In nucleotides, the CDR3 is TGTGCCAGCAGAACCGGGCTCGCGGGTGAGCAGTTCTTC. Residues: CASRTGLAGEQFF.

J is TRBJ2-5 and V is TRBV28; 9 bases are shared with TRBD1. The CDR3 length is 16 residues. V was clipped by 5 bases and J by 5 bases; unmatched bases: 12. Germline loops: CDR1 MDHEN, CDR2 SYDVKM. DNA for the CDR3: TGTGCCAGCAGTCCTCCGGGACAGGGATCGGGCGAGACCCAGTACTTC. It encodes CASSPPGQGSGETQYF. The entire variable domain, with the rest obtained from reference TRBV28 and TRBJ2-5, is as follows: DVKVTQSSRYLVKRTGEKVFLECVQDMDHENMFWYRQDPGLGLRLIYFSYDVKMKEKGDIPEGYSVSREKKERFSLILESASTNQTSMYLCASSPPGQGSGETQYFGPGTRLLVL.

The chain links TRBV4-1 to TRBJ2-5; TRBD1 matches at 7 bases. The CDR3 runs to 14 residues. After removal of 3 bases from V and 4 bases from J, the junction contained 5 bases not matched to a gene. Germline CDR1 MGHRA, CDR2 YSYEKL. The DNA of the CDR3 is TGCGCCAGCAGCCACCAGGGGGTCCGAGAGACCCAGTACTTC. The encoded protein is CASSHQGVRETQYF.

This clone was detected a few times. V gene TRBV11-2 combines with J gene TRBJ2-5; 10 bases are a match to TRBD2. The V segment lost 3 bases and the J segment 3 bases; nucleotides outside the gene matches: 1. CDR3 length: 14 residues. Germline loops: CDR1 SGHAT, CDR2 FQNNGV. DNA for the CDR3: TGTGCCAGCAGCTTGGGACTAGCGAAAGAGACCCAGTACTTC. Amino acid sequence: CASSLGLAKETQYF. The full variable domain, with the rest looked up from reference TRBV11-2 and TRBJ2-5, is EAGVAQSPRYKIIEKRQSVAFWCNPISGHATLYWYQQILGQGPKLLIQFQNNGVVDDSQLPKDRFSAERLKGVDSTLKIQPAKLEDSAVYLCASSLGLAKETQYFGPGTRLLVL.

Points on this clone: This CDR3 is also generated by other DNA sequences in the sample. The chain has TRBV20-1 and TRBJ2-5; D is ambiguous. Trimming cost V 4 bases and J 4 bases, with 4 bases left between them. Germline V gives CDR1 DFQATT, CDR2 SNEGSKA (reference sequence). The CDR3 has 10 residues. The CDR3 DNA is TGCAGTGCTACCGGAGAGACCCAGTACTTC. It translates to CSATGETQYF.

This clone was seen more than once but under ten times. The V and J genes are TRBV7-9 and TRBJ2-7; 11 bases are shared with TRBD2. The germline V gene has CDR1 SEHNR and CDR2 FQNEAQ (reference sequence). This CDR3 contains 16 residues. The V and J ends lost 1 base and 1 base, in that order; junction bases with no gene match: 3. CDR3 nucleotides: TGTGCCAGCAGCTTAGTTACTAGCGGGGGATCCTACGAGCAGTACTTC. Its translation is CASSLVTSGGSYEQYF. Together with reference TRBV7-9 and TRBJ2-7, the CDR3 gives the full variable domain: DTGVSQNPRHKITKRGQNVTFRCDPISEHNRLYWYRQTLGQGPEFLTYFQNEAQLEKSRLLSDRFSAERPKGSFSTLEIQRTEQGDSAMYLCASSLVTSGGSYEQYFGPGTRLTVT.

The genes are TRBV6-5 and TRBJ2-5; no definite D call. Germline V gives CDR1 MNHEY, CDR2 SVGAGI. The CDR3 totals 13 residues. Trimming stripped 5 bases from V and 1 base from J, with 8 bases between. The CDR3 nucleotides read TGTGCCAGCAGTCCGACAAGCCAAGAGACCCAGTACTTC. This encodes CASSPTSQETQYF.

Comments on this clone: Other DNA variants within this sample encode the same CDR3. The chain recombines TRBV30 with TRBJ1-3; D gene unclear. The CDR3 is 13 amino acids. Trimming left V 0 bases short and J 4 bases short, with 7 bases between. CDR1 and CDR2 from the germline V gene are GTSNPN and SVGIG (reference sequence). CDR3: CAWSVLGGNTIYF. CDR3 DNA sequence: TGTGCCTGGAGTGTACTCGGAGGAAACACCATATATTTT. Complete variable domain (other parts from reference TRBV30 and TRBJ1-3): SQTIHQWPATLVQPVGSPLSLECTVEGTSNPNLYWYRQAAGRGLQLLFYSVGIGQISSEVPQNLSASRPQDRQFILSSKKLLLSDSGFYLCAWSVLGGNTIYFGEGSWLTVV.

A few counts support this clone. This chain uses TRBV28 with TRBJ1-6; D not certain. CDR3 size: 12 residues. V dropped 5 bases and J dropped 10 bases, with 9 bases sitting between them. The germline V gene encodes CDR1 MDHEN and CDR2 SYDVKM. The DNA of the CDR3 is TGTGCCAGCAGTCCCTCGTACTCACCCCTCCACTTT. It specifies CASSPSYSPLHF.

This rearrangement joins TRBV6-5 to TRBJ1-2; 7 bases match TRBD1. This CDR3 spans 14 amino acids. With 6 bases clipped from V and 4 bases from J, the junction kept 8 bases outside the gene matches. Germline CDR1 is MNHEY and CDR2 is SVGAGI. CDR3 region: CASRLPGQAYGYTF. The CDR3 DNA sequence: TGTGCCAGCAGGCTACCTGGACAGGCCTATGGCTACACCTTC.

The V call is TRBV7-3, the J call TRBJ2-7, with D possibly matching TRBD2 (6 bases). V dropped 2 bases and J dropped 2 bases, with 10 bases sitting between them. Germline values: CDR1 SGHTA, CDR2 FQGTGA. The CDR3 is 14 amino acids. Here the CDR3 reads CASSLVEGAYEQYF. The CDR3 coding sequence is TGTGCCAGCAGCTTAGTGGAGGGAGCCTACGAGCAGTACTTC.

This clone was detected a few times. Lacking the conserved final phenylalanine or tryptophan, this CDR3 likely reflects a read error. The limits of the CDR3 on the DNA are not certain, so only TCRdb's listed CDR3 is given. V is TRBV7-2 and J is TRBJ2-7; the table's D call of TRBD1 was not tested on the DNA. The CDR3 spans 13 residues, counting both ends. The germline gives CDR1 SGHTA, CDR2 FQGNSA. Here the CDR3 reads CASSLITSAGTFI.

The table lists this clone with a few counts. This chain uses TRBV30 with TRBJ1-5; D remains unclear. Germline loops: CDR1 GTSNPN, CDR2 SVGIG (reference sequence). V was shortened by 3 bases and J by 0 bases, with 3 bases between the two germline ends. The CDR3 is 12 amino acids. As DNA, the CDR3 is TGTGCCTGGAGGGATAGCAATCAGCCCCAGCATTTT. Translated: CAWRDSNQPQHF.

The chain joins TRBV2 to TRBJ1-5; D call uncertain. The germline V gene has CDR1 SNHLY and CDR2 FYNNEI. The CDR3 runs 14 residues. Trimming removed 4 bases from V and 7 bases from J, with 14 bases in between. The CDR3: CASSAAEGRQPQHF. CDR3 nucleotide sequence: TGTGCCAGCAGTGCAGCGGAAGGGCGGCAGCCCCAGCATTTT.